A selection of T cell receptor beta chains follows, all from one sample in a study of T-cell memory formation after mild COVID-19. TCRdb recomputed calls from the 5' RACE reads with MiXCR, one row per CDR3 protein. The sample shows just over 400,000 distinct CDR3 sequences, around 22% of them seen only once. Sequencing input: PBMCs or a T cell subset sorted from them (not recorded which). Source of these receptors: an adult woman who had mild COVID-19 (a few samples of this study predate the infection). Cell type and time point are not known. The CDR3 runs from the conserved cysteine through the conserved F or W. The D gene is left open where the match is weak. Clone size appears in some rows only: once, few, many, or a class for an expanded clone.

cdr3_aa: CASSLVASGGERHEQYF
cdr3_nt: TGTGCCAGCAGCTTAGTGGCTAGCGGGGGGGAACGGCACGAGCAGTACTTC
clone_size: few
j_call: TRBJ2-7
d_call: TRBD2
v_call: TRBV7-6

cdr3_aa: CATRLGENTEAFF
cdr3_nt: TGTGCCACCAGGTTGGGGGAGAACACTGAAGCTTTCTTT
clone_size: NA
j_call: TRBJ1-1
d_call: NA
v_call: TRBV24-1

cdr3_aa: CAWNTAIGETQYF
cdr3_nt: TGTGCCTGGAACACCGCCATTGGGGAGACCCAGTACTTC
clone_size: NA
j_call: TRBJ2-5
d_call: NA
v_call: TRBV30

cdr3_aa: CASSAFTDTQYF
cdr3_nt: TGTGCCAGCAGCGCATTCACAGATACGCAGTATTTT
clone_size: many
j_call: TRBJ2-3
d_call: NA
v_call: TRBV7-9

cdr3_aa: CASSLTRTSGAYNEQFF
cdr3_nt: TGTGCCAGCAGCTTAACCAGGACTAGCGGGGCATACAATGAGCAGTTCTTC
clone_size: NA
j_call: TRBJ2-1
d_call: TRBD2
v_call: TRBV7-2

cdr3_aa: CASSYGPAGTGAGELFF
cdr3_nt: TGCGCCAGCAGCTATGGCCCGGCCGGGACAGGGGCCGGGGAGCTGTTTTTT
clone_size: few
j_call: TRBJ2-2
d_call: TRBD1
v_call: TRBV4-1

cdr3_aa: CASSQGTMNTEAFF
cdr3_nt: TGCGCCAGCAGCCAAGGAACCATGAACACTGAAGCTTTCTTT
clone_size: few
j_call: TRBJ1-1
d_call: NA
v_call: TRBV4-3

cdr3_aa: CATSRGVGGTDTQYF
cdr3_nt: TGTGCCACCAGCAGAGGTGTGGGGGGCACAGATACGCAGTATTTT
clone_size: few
j_call: TRBJ2-3
d_call: NA
v_call: TRBV15

cdr3_aa: CAISDSPPSVGNTEAFF
cdr3_nt: TGTGCCATCAGTGACTCTCCTCCGAGTGTGGGGAACACTGAAGCTTTCTTT
clone_size: NA
j_call: TRBJ1-1
d_call: NA
v_call: TRBV10-3

cdr3_aa: CASSIWDRLEQYF
cdr3_nt: TGTGCCAGCTCAATCTGGGACCGCCTCGAGCAGTACTTC
clone_size: NA
j_call: TRBJ2-7
d_call: NA
v_call: TRBV18

cdr3_aa: CASSLGQGTGELFF
cdr3_nt: TGTGCCAGCAGCTTGGGACAGGGAACCGGGGAGCTGTTTTTT
clone_size: many
j_call: TRBJ2-2
d_call: TRBD1
v_call: TRBV7-3

cdr3_aa: CASSETQGPEAFF
cdr3_nt: TGTGCCAGCAGCGAAACTCAGGGTCCTGAAGCTTTCTTT
clone_size: NA
j_call: TRBJ1-1
d_call: NA
v_call: TRBV5-6

cdr3_aa: CASSASYTEAFF
cdr3_nt: TGTGCCAGCAGTGCAAGCTACACTGAAGCTTTCTTT
clone_size: NA
j_call: TRBJ1-1
d_call: NA
v_call: TRBV6-1

cdr3_aa: CASSQDFGKGRLAKNIQYF
cdr3_nt: TGTGCCAGCAGCCAAGACTTCGGTAAAGGACGACTAGCCAAAAACATTCAGTACTTC
clone_size: NA
j_call: TRBJ2-4
d_call: NA
v_call: TRBV14

cdr3_aa: CASSQGTGLEAFF
cdr3_nt: TGCGCCAGCAGCCAGGGGACAGGGCTTGAAGCTTTCTTT
clone_size: NA
j_call: TRBJ1-1
d_call: TRBD1
v_call: TRBV4-3

cdr3_aa: CAISTGTSGSLGLYEQYF
cdr3_nt: TGTGCCATCAGTACCGGGACTAGCGGAAGTCTGGGCCTGTACGAGCAGTACTTC
clone_size: NA
j_call: TRBJ2-7
d_call: TRBD2
v_call: TRBV10-3

cdr3_aa: CASSWTSGVFNEQFF
cdr3_nt: TGTGCCAGCAGCTGGACTAGCGGGGTATTCAATGAGCAGTTCTTC
clone_size: many
j_call: TRBJ2-1
d_call: TRBD2
v_call: TRBV7-9

cdr3_aa: CASSQDWLTYQETQYF
cdr3_nt: TGTGCCAGCAGCCAAGATTGGCTGACGTACCAAGAGACCCAGTACTTC
clone_size: NA
j_call: TRBJ2-5
d_call: NA
v_call: TRBV3-1